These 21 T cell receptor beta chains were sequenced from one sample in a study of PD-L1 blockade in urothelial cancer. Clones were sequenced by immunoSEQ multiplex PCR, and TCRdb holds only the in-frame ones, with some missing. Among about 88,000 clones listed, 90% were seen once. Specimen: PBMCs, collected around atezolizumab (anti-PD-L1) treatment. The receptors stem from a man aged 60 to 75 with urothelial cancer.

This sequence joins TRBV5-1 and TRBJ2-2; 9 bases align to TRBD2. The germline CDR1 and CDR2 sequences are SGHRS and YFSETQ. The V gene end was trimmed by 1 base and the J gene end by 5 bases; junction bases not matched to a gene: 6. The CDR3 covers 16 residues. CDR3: CASSLLGTSSTGELFF. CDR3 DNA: TGCGCCAGCAGCTTGCTCGGGACTAGCTCAACCGGGGAGCTGTTTTTT. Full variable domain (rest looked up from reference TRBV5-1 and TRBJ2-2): KAGVTQTPRYLIKTRGQQVTLSCSPISGHRSVSWYQQTPGQGLQFLFEYFSETQRNKGNFPGRFSGRQFSNSRSEMNVSTLELGDSALYLCASSLLGTSSTGELFFGEGSRLTVL.

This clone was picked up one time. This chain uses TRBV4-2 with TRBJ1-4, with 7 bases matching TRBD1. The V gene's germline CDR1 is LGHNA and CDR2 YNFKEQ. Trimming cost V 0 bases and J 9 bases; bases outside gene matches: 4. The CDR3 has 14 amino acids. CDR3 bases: TGTGCCAGCAGCCAAGAGACGACAGGGAAAAAACTGTTTTTT. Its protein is CASSQETTGKKLFF.

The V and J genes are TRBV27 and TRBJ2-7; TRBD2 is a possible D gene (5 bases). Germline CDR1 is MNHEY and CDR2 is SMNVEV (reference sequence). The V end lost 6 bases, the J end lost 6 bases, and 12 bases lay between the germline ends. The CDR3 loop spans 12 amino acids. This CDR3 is CASRRDFGEQYF. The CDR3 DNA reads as TGTGCCAGCAGGAGGGATTTTGGCGAGCAGTACTTC.

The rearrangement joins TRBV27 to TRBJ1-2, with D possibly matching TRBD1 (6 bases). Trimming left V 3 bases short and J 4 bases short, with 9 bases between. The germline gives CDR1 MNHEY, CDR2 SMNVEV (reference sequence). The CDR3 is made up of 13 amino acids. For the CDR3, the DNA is TGTGCCAGCAGTTTCCAGGGGTTCTATGGCTACACCTTC. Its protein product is CASSFQGFYGYTF.

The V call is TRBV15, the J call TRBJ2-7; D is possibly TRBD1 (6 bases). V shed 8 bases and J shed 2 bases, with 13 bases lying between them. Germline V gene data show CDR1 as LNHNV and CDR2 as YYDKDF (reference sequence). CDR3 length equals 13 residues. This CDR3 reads CATSGRGPYEQYF. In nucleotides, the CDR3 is TGTGCCACCTCGGGCAGGGGCCCCTACGAGCAGTACTTC.

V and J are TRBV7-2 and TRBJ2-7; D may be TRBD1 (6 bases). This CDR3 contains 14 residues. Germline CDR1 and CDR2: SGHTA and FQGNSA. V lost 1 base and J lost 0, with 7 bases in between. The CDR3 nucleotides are TGTGCCAGCAGCTTAGACAGGGCCTCCTACGAGCAGTACTTC. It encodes CASSLDRASYEQYF.

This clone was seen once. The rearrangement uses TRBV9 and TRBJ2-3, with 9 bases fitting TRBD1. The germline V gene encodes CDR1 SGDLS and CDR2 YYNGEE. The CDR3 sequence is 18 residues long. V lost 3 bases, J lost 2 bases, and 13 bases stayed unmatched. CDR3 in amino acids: CASSEGQGNGRPTDTQYF. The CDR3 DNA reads TGTGCCAGCAGCGAGGGACAGGGTAACGGGAGGCCCACAGATACGCAGTATTTT.

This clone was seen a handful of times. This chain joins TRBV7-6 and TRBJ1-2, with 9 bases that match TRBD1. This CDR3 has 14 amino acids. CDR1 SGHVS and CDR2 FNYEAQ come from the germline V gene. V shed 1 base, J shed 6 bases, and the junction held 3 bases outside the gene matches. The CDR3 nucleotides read TGTGCCAGCAGCTTAGAGGACAGGGGTCATGGCTACACCTTC. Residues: CASSLEDRGHGYTF.

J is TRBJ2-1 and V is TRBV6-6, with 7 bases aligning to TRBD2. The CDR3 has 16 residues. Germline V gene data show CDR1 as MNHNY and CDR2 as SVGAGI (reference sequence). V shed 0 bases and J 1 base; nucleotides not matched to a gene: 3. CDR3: CASSYSAAGSYNEQFF. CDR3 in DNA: TGTGCCAGCAGTTACTCCGCAGCGGGATCCTACAATGAGCAGTTCTTC.

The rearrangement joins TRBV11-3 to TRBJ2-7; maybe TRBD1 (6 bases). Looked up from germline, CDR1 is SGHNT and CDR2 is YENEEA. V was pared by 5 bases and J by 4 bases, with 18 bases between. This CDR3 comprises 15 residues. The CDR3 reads CASSPSGQGLYEQYF. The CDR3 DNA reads TGTGCCAGCAGCCCCTCGGGGCAGGGGTTATACGAGCAGTACTTC.

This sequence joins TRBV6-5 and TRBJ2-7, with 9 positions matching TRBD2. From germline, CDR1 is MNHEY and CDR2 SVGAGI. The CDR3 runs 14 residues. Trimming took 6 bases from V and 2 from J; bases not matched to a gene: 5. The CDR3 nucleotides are TGTGCCAGCAGCCTGACTAGCGGCCCCTACGAGCAGTACTTC. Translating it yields CASSLTSGPYEQYF.

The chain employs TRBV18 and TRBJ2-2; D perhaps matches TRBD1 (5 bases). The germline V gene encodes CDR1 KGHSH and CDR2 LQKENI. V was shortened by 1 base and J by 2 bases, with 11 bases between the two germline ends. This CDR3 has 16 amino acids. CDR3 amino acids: CASSPLPGHNTGELFF. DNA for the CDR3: TGTGCCAGCTCACCACTTCCAGGGCATAACACCGGGGAGCTGTTTTTT.

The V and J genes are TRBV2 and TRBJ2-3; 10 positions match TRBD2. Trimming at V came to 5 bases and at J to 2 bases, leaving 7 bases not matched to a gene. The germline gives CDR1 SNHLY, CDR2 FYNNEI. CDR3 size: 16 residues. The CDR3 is CASSFLGLATTDTQYF. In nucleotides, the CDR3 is TGTGCCAGCAGTTTCTTGGGACTAGCGACCACAGATACGCAGTATTTT.

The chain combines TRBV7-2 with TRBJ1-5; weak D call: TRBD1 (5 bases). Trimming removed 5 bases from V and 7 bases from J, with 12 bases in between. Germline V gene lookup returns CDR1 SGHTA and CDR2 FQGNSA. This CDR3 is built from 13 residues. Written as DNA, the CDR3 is TGTGCCAGCAGCGAACAGGTGGGACAGCCCCAGCATTTT. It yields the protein CASSEQVGQPQHF.

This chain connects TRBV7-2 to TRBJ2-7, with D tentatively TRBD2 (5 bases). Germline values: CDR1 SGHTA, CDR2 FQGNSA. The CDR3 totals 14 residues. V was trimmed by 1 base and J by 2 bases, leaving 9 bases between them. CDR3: CASSLVEGTYEQYF. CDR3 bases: TGTGCCAGCAGCTTAGTAGAGGGTACCTACGAGCAGTACTTC.

In DNA, the CDR3 is TGTGCCAGCAGTTCGACACCTAATCAGCCCCAGCATTTT. It specifies CASSSTPNQPQHF. This sequence joins TRBV6-1 and TRBJ1-5; no firm D call. This CDR3 region has 13 residues. Per germline, CDR1 MNHNS and CDR2 SASEGT. V lost 5 bases to trimming and J lost 4 bases, with 9 bases between them.

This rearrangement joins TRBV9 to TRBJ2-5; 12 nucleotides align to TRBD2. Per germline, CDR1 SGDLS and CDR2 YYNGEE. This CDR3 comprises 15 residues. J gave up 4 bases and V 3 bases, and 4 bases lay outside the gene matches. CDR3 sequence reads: CASSGGLAGLETQYF. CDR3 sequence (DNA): TGTGCCAGCAGCGGTGGACTAGCGGGACTAGAGACCCAGTACTTC.

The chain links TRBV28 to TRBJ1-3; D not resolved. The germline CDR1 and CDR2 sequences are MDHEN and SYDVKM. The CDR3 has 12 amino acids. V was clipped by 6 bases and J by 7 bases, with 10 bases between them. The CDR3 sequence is CASRAHGNTIYF. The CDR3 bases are TGTGCCAGCAGAGCCCACGGGAACACCATATATTTT.

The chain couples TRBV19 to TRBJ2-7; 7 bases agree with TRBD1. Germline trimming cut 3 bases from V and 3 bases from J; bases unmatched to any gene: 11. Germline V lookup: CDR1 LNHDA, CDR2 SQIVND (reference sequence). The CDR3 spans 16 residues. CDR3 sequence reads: CASSISLGRGIYEQYF. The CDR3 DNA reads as TGTGCCAGTAGTATTTCCCTTGGCAGGGGGATCTACGAGCAGTACTTC.

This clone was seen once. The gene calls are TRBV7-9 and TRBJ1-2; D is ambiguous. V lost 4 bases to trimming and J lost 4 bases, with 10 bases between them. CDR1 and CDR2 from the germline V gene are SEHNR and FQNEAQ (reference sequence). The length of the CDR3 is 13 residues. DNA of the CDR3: TGTGCCAGCAGCTCCGCCGGGAGCTATGGCTACACCTTC. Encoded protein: CASSSAGSYGYTF.

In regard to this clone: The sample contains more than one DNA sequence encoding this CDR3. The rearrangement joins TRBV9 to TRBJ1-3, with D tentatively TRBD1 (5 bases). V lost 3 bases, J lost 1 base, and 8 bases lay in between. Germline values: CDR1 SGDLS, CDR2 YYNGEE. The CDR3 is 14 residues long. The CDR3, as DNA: TGTGCCAGCAGCGGGGGCGGTTCTGGAAACACCATATATTTT. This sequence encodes CASSGGGSGNTIYF. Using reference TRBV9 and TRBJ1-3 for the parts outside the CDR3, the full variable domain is DSGVTQTPKHLITATGQRVTLRCSPRSGDLSVYWYQQSLDQGLQFLIQYYNGEERAKGNILERFSAQQFPDLHSELNLSSLELGDSALYFCASSGGGSGNTIYFGEGSWLTVV.